This T cell receptor beta chain originates from a study of T cell responses to AZD1222 COVID-19 vaccine. The CDR3 is made up of 14 amino acids. Per the germline V gene, CDR1 is SGHAT and CDR2 is FQNNGV. V was shortened by 1 base and J by 4 bases, with 7 bases between the two germline ends. Study conclusions and caveats: Among those given AZD1222, only five or six were seropositive at baseline.

Comment on this clone: The antigen is unknown.

TCRdb keeps only in-frame clones here, not all; method: immunoSEQ multiplex PCR. The repertoire holds fewer than 150,000 clones, with under 95% as singletons. This chain uses TRBV11-2 with TRBJ2-2; D remains unclear. The receptor was derived from an adult in good health. The sample was peripheral blood, taken on day 0 of AZD1222 vaccination. The CDR3, as DNA: TGTGCCAGCAGCTTAGTTGTCGGCACCGGGGAGCTGTTTTTT. It translates to CASSLVVGTGELFF.